This passage covers 21 T cell receptor beta chains from one sample sequenced in a study of CD4 and CD8 cells across lung adenocarcinoma regions. TCRdb re-derived calls from the PCR reads in MiXCR, one entry per CDR3 protein. The sample shows some 25,000 distinct CDR3 sequences, roughly 50% of them seen only once. Sequences were obtained from CD8+ T cells from the center of a lung tumor. The source of these receptors is a male donor with lung adenocarcinoma. The CD4 and CD8 labels of this study may be unreliable.

This chain links TRBV7-9 with TRBJ1-1, with no clear D. The V gene's germline CDR1 is SEHNR and CDR2 FQNEAQ (reference sequence). V was shortened by 6 bases and J by 3 bases, with 17 bases between the two germline ends. This CDR3 region has 15 residues. The DNA of the CDR3 is TGTGCCAGCAGTAGATTAGACGGCGGGGACACTGAAGCTTTCTTT. Translation gives CASSRLDGGDTEAFF.

With regard to this clonotype: One end of the junction fails to match germline, which may point to a read error. The chain carries TRBV6-1 and TRBJ2-3, with 7 positions matching TRBD2. This CDR3 has 16 residues. CDR1 and CDR2 from the germline V gene are MNHNS and SASEGT. CDR3 sequence: CASRGGGVRGQHTQYF. In DNA form, the CDR3 reads TGTGCCAGCAGGGGGGGAGGGGTACGGGGCCAGCATACGCAGTATTTC.

The DNA of the CDR3 is TGTGCCAGCAGACCGCGTGGCGGTCCCTACGAGCAGTTCTTC. Amino acid sequence: CASRPRGGPYEQFF. The chain couples TRBV27 to TRBJ2-1; D gene ambiguous. V was cut by 6 bases and J by 10 bases, with 19 bases left in between. The CDR3 has 14 residues. CDR1 is MNHEY and CDR2 is SMNVEV in the germline V gene (reference sequence).

With regard to this clonotype: The junction departs from germline at one end; a sequencing error may be responsible. V usage is TRBV27 and J usage is TRBJ2-5; D unresolved. The CDR3 totals 12 residues. CDR1 and CDR2 (germline): MNHEY, SMNVEV (reference sequence). The DNA of the CDR3 is TGTGCCAGCAGTTGCCGCAAAGAGACGCAGTACTTC. As protein: CASSCRKETQYF.

Concerning this clonotype itself: The CDR3 end shows no conserved phenylalanine or tryptophan, and so a read error is likely. The DNA is left out, because the CDR3 cannot be placed on it with certainty; the CDR3 is given as TCRdb lists it. The CDR3 region is CASSQDAG. The rearrangement joins TRBV4-1 to TRBJ2-6; the D call in the table, TRBD2, was not verified against the DNA. The germline gives CDR1 MGHRA, CDR2 YSYEKL. The CDR3 has 8 amino acids, counting both end residues.

This chain uses TRBV20-1 with TRBJ2-4; D is ambiguous. Germline V gene data show CDR1 as DFQATT and CDR2 as SNEGSKA (reference sequence). V was trimmed by 6 bases and J by 13 bases, leaving 19 bases between them. CDR3 length: 12 amino acids. The CDR3 protein is CSATRSYNEQYF. For the CDR3, the DNA is TGCAGTGCCACCCGGTCCTACAATGAGCAGTACTTC.

The gene calls are TRBV10-2 and TRBJ2-4, with a weak D call TRBD1 (6 bases). CDR1 and CDR2 from the germline V gene are WSHSY and SAAADI. The V gene lost 7 bases and the J gene lost 3 bases, with 13 bases spanning the gap. The CDR3 consists of 14 residues. CDR3 in DNA: TGCGCCAGCACGGAGATAGGGGGCAAAAACATTCAGTACTTC. Translation gives CASTEIGGKNIQYF.

The J gene is TRBJ2-3, the V gene TRBV27; a weak D match, TRBD2 (5 bases). The CDR3 contains 17 residues. V lost 5 bases and J 3 bases, leaving 21 bases between the germline ends. The germline V gene encodes CDR1 MNHEY and CDR2 SMNVEV (reference sequence). As DNA, the CDR3 is TGTGCCAGCAGTCCCCAAGGAAGCGGTAGGGAGACAGATACGCAGTATTTT. It specifies CASSPQGSGRETDTQYF.

Concerning this clonotype itself: One junction end disagrees with the germline gene, perhaps due to a read error. The chain combines TRBV10-2 with TRBJ2-4, with 7 bases fitting TRBD1. The length of the CDR3 is 16 residues. CDR1 and CDR2 from the germline V gene are WSHSY and SAAADI. The CDR3 DNA reads as TGCGCGAGCAGTGAACAGGGGCTGTGGGCCAAAAACACGCAGTACTTC. Its protein is CASSEQGLWAKNTQYF.

The chain couples TRBV3-1 to TRBJ2-3; tentatively, D is TRBD2 (5 bases). From germline, CDR1 is LGHDT and CDR2 YNNKEL (reference sequence). V was cut by 6 bases and J by 3 bases, with 13 bases left in between. The length of the CDR3 is 14 residues. The CDR3 nucleotides are TGTGCCAGCAGTCGTAGCGACGGAACAGATACGCAGTATTTT. As protein: CASSRSDGTDTQYF.

This clonotype is labeled medium-sized. The J gene is TRBJ2-1, the V gene TRBV6-5; a weak D match, TRBD2 (6 bases). The CDR3 covers 16 residues. V was cut by 9 bases and J by 0 bases, with 18 bases left in between. Germline-derived CDR1 and CDR2 are MNHEY and SVGAGI. The CDR3 region is CASGRDGPSSYNEQFF. For the CDR3, the DNA is TGTGCCAGTGGGCGGGACGGGCCCAGCTCCTACAATGAGCAGTTCTTC.

As concerns this clonotype: A junction boundary mismatches the germline segment, possibly from a read error. The chain combines TRBV5-5 with TRBJ2-1; possible D gene TRBD2, 6 bases. Per the germline V gene, CDR1 is SGHKS and CDR2 is YYEKEE (reference sequence). The CDR3 is 12 residues long. For the CDR3, the DNA is TGTGCCAGCAGCTTGGATGGGGACTCCTCTATCTTC. It yields the protein CASSLDGDSSIF.

This clonotype was counted many times. The genes are TRBV11-3 and TRBJ2-1; 9 positions agree with TRBD1. In germline, CDR1 is SGHNT, CDR2 YENEEA. J was trimmed by 6 bases and V by 5 bases; bases with no gene match: 5. CDR3 size: 14 residues. In DNA, the CDR3 is TGTGCCAGCAGCCACCGGGACAGGGTCAATGAGCAGTTCTTC. Its translation is CASSHRDRVNEQFF.

This clonotype has a handful of counts. This chain joins TRBV10-1 and TRBJ2-3, with a possible D match to TRBD1 (6 bases). Judging by the DNA end, TRBJ2-7 fits better; the J call may be wrong. The CDR3 is 17 amino acids. Germline assignment: CDR1 WNHNN and CDR2 SYGVQD (reference sequence). The CDR3 nucleotides read TGCGCCAGCAGTGAGGGGTCTGGGGGCCGTGGGAAAGATACGCAGTACTTC. It is translated as CASSEGSGGRGKDTQYF.

This clonotype turned up a few times. The chain couples TRBV30 to TRBJ2-5; D assignment may be TRBD1 or TRBD2 (5 bases each). The V end lost 3 bases, the J end lost 11 bases, and 16 bases lay between the germline ends. The germline gives CDR1 GTSNPN, CDR2 SVGIG (reference sequence). CDR3 size: 12 residues. The CDR3 DNA follows: TGTGCCTGGAGCCCCGTTGTGGGGGAGCAGTACTTC. This translates into CAWSPVVGEQYF.

As for this clonotype: A junction end diverges from the germline sequence, so it may reflect a read error. CDR3 in amino acids: CASSEPGLGARNTQYF. The CDR3 DNA sequence: TGCGCCAGCAGTGAACCGGGGCTAGGAGCCAGAAATACGCAGTATTTC. This rearrangement joins TRBV10-2 to TRBJ2-3; D is possibly TRBD1 or TRBD2 (5 bases each). CDR1 and CDR2 (germline): WSHSY, SAAADI. The CDR3 has 16 amino acids.

On this clonotype: Germline is not matched at one junction end, which may reflect a read error. V is TRBV6-1 and J is TRBJ2-1; possibly TRBD2 for D (6 bases). The germline CDR1 and CDR2 sequences are MNHNS and SASEGT. CDR3 length: 12 residues. CDR3 bases: TGTGCCAGCAGGTCCCAGGGAGGCGAGCAGTATTTC. It translates to CASRSQGGEQYF.

This clonotype is deemed hyperexpanded (1% or more). The chain uses TRBV6-1 and TRBJ2-1; 12 positions agree with TRBD2. The CDR3 runs to 16 residues. V gave up 2 bases and J gave up 6 bases; unmatched junction bases: 5. Germline values: CDR1 MNHNS, CDR2 SASEGT. The DNA of the CDR3 is TGTGCCAGCAGTGAAACGTGGACTAGCGGGACCAATGAGCAGTTCTTC. Protein sequence: CASSETWTSGTNEQFF.

The chain combines TRBV5-1 with TRBJ1-5, with D possibly matching TRBD1 (5 bases). V dropped 0 bases and J dropped 2 bases, with 12 bases sitting between them. The CDR3 sequence is 16 residues long. Germline V CDR1 and CDR2: SGHRS, YFSETQ. CDR3 residues: CASSLAGGSGNQPQHF. CDR3 sequence (DNA): TGCGCCAGCAGCTTGGCCGGGGGGTCAGGCAATCAGCCCCAGCATTTT.

In this sample, this clonotype turned up a few times. This rearrangement joins TRBV27 to TRBJ2-3; 10 positions match TRBD2. The CDR3 sequence is 14 residues long. Germline V CDR1 and CDR2: MNHEY, SMNVEV (reference sequence). J lost 4 bases, V lost 8 bases, and 6 bases had no gene match. The DNA for the CDR3 is TGTGCCAGCGGGGGAGCGGGAGGGGCAGATACGCAGTATTTT. Translating it yields CASGGAGGADTQYF.

The chain uses TRBV9 and TRBJ2-1; maybe TRBD2 (6 bases). The J call may be mistaken, given a closer DNA end match to TRBJ2-7. Germline V gene data show CDR1 as SGDLS and CDR2 as YYNGEE. This CDR3 contains 14 residues. In DNA form, the CDR3 reads TGTGCCAGCAGCCGTGAGACTAGTGCCTACGAGCAGTACTTC. As protein: CASSRETSAYEQYF.